This is a list of T cell receptor beta chains from one sample in a study of cytomegalovirus exposure and HLA in healthy donors. Sequencing used immunoSEQ multiplex PCR; TCRdb keeps in-frame clones, though not all of them. This table has 100,000 to 150,000 clones, 80% to 85% appearing once. Sequencing used PBMCs. The receptor source for this set is a man aged 18 to 29 in good health and CMV-seronegative. The CDR3 runs from the conserved cysteine through the conserved F or W. D genes are given only for firm matches. Size is stated for part of the rows, as once, few or many counts, or as a class when the clone is expanded.

TRBJ2-7 | . | TRBV6-5 | . | CASSYLSETYEQYF | TGTGCCAGCAGTTACCTCTCGGAGACCTACGAGCAGTACTTC
TRBJ1-2 | . | TRBV29-1 | . | CSDSSGNSYGYTF | TGCAGCGACTCTTCCGGGAACAGCTATGGCTACACCTTC
TRBJ2-1 | few | TRBV30 | . | CAWFRGTPYNEQFF | TGTGCCTGGTTTCGGGGGACTCCTTACAATGAGCAGTTCTTC
TRBJ1-5 | few | TRBV28 | . | CASSNDFPGDQPQHF | TGTGCCAGCAGTAATGATTTCCCCGGGGATCAGCCCCAGCATTTT
TRBJ1-6 | . | TRBV18 | . | CASSLGQTNSPLHF | TGTGCCAGCTCACTCGGACAGACGAATTCACCCCTCCACTTT
TRBJ2-2 | . | TRBV11-3 | TRBD2 | CASSPGLAGGANTGELFF | TGTGCCAGCAGCCCGGGACTAGCGGGGGGCGCGAACACCGGGGAGCTGTTTTTT
TRBJ1-1 | . | TRBV19 | TRBD1 | CASTQPRGARGPSTEAFF | TGTGCCAGTACTCAACCCCGAGGGGCGAGGGGGCCGTCTACTGAAGCTTTCTTT
TRBJ1-1 | few | TRBV5-5 | . | CASSFESTEAFF | TGTGCCAGCAGCTTTGAGAGTACTGAAGCTTTCTTT
TRBJ2-3 | . | TRBV4-2 | . | CASSQEAAGKGTQYF | TGTGCCAGCAGCCAAGAGGCGGCCGGGAAAGGTACGCAGTATTTT
TRBJ2-5 | once | TRBV29-1 | . | CSVRTGFRTGLGTQYF | TGCAGCGTTCGTACAGGGTTTCGAACGGGTTTGGGGACCCAGTACTTC
TRBJ2-3 | few | TRBV6-1 | TRBD2 | CASILGLATDTQYF | TGTGCCAGCATTCTGGGACTAGCTACAGATACGCAGTATTTT
TRBJ2-5 | . | TRBV5-1 | TRBD2 | CASSPSAGGPFETQYF | TGCGCCAGCAGTCCAAGCGCGGGGGGGCCTTTTGAGACCCAGTACTTC
TRBJ2-1 | . | TRBV5-4 | TRBD2 | CASSFTSDNEQFF | TGTGCCAGCAGCTTTACTAGCGACAATGAGCAGTTCTTC
TRBJ2-7 | few | TRBV5-1 | TRBD1 | CASSLEPGQYYEQYF | TGCGCCAGCAGCTTAGAACCGGGACAGTACTACGAGCAGTACTTC
TRBJ2-3 | . | TRBV15 | TRBD2 | CATSRGSGGRTDTQYF | TGTGCCACCAGCAGAGGTAGCGGGGGACGCACAGATACGCAGTATTTT
TRBJ1-6 | . | TRBV7-2 | . | CASSPRNRNENSPLHF | TGTGCCAGCAGCCCCAGAAACAGGAATGAAAATTCACCCCTCCACTTT
TRBJ2-3 | few | TRBV9 | TRBD2 | CASSAHQGTTPGDTQYF | TGTGCCAGCAGCGCGCATCAAGGGACTACCCCCGGGGATACGCAGTATTTT
TRBJ1-5 | . | TRBV30 | . | CAWSQGQSWAQPQHF | TGTGCCTGGAGCCAAGGACAGAGTTGGGCTCAGCCCCAGCATTTT
TRBJ2-5 | . | TRBV29-1 | . | CSVVPRVQETQYF | TGCAGCGTTGTACCCAGGGTCCAAGAGACCCAGTACTTC
TRBJ1-1 | . | TRBV10-2 | . | CASSHREGAFF | TGCGCCAGCAGTCACAGGGAGGGTGCTTTCTTT
TRBJ2-5 | . | TRBV5-6 | . | CASSFPRGTETQYF | TGTGCCAGCAGCTTCCCCAGGGGAACAGAGACCCAGTACTTC
TRBJ1-5 | . | TRBV6-6 | . | CASSYSTERDQPQHF | TGTGCCAGCAGTTACTCTACAGAGAGGGATCAGCCCCAGCATTTT
TRBJ1-2 | . | TRBV10-2 | . | CASRVPANYGYTF | TGCGCCAGCAGGGTCCCAGCTAACTATGGCTACACCTTC
TRBJ1-5 | few | TRBV5-6 | . | CASSLGGGQPQHF | TGTGCCAGCAGCTTGGGGGGAGGTCAGCCCCAGCATTTT
TRBJ2-7 | once | TRBV7-2 | . | CASSLVGSPYEQYF | TGTGCCAGCAGCTTAGTGGGCAGCCCCTACGAGCAGTACTTC
TRBJ1-6 | once | TRBV11-2 | . | CASSLGANSPLHF | TGTGCCAGCAGCTTGGGAGCTAATTCACCCCTCCACTTT
TRBJ2-2 | . | TRBV9 | . | CASSGDSLNTGELFF | TGTGCCAGCAGCGGAGACAGTCTGAACACCGGGGAGCTGTTTTTT
TRBJ2-1 | . | TRBV14 | . | CASSRRLGGSFSGNEQFF | TGTGCCAGCAGCCGGCGGCTGGGGGGAAGCTTTTCGGGCAATGAGCAGTTCTTC
TRBJ2-1 | . | TRBV5-1 | TRBD2 | CASSSGLEISHEQFF | TGCGCCAGCAGCTCCGGACTAGAGATTAGCCATGAGCAGTTCTTC
TRBJ2-5 | . | TRBV6-5 | TRBD1 | CASSYSRQGEETQYF | TGTGCCAGCAGTTACTCGAGACAGGGTGAAGAGACCCAGTACTTC
TRBJ2-7 | . | TRBV30 | . | CAWSARGSYEQYF | TGTGCCTGGAGTGCCAGGGGATCCTACGAGCAGTACTTC
TRBJ1-2 | . | TRBV6-4 | . | CASRQGNGGYTF | TGTGCCAGCAGGCAGGGGAATGGTGGCTACACCTTC